A single sample gave rise to the 20 T cell receptor beta chains below, sequenced in a study of cytomegalovirus exposure and HLA in healthy donors. PCR involved 60 Vbeta and 13 Jbeta primers. Measured with immunoSEQ multiplex PCR; TCRdb has only the in-frame clones, and not every one. Of approximately 99,000 clones listed, approximately 70% are singletons. Sequenced sample: PBMCs. These receptor sequences come from a man aged 40-55 years in good health and CMV-seronegative.

The chain uses TRBV29-1 and TRBJ1-1; TRBD1 matches at 7 bases. Germline CDR1 SQVTM, CDR2 ANQGSEA. This CDR3 is built from 9 residues. The ends lost 8 bases at V and 8 bases at J; junction bases unmatched: 2. Here the CDR3 reads CSSDREAFF. The CDR3 nucleotides read TGCAGCTCGGACAGGGAAGCTTTCTTT.

This clone was detected only a few times. The rearrangement uses TRBV5-1 and TRBJ1-1; TRBD1 is a possible D gene (6 bases). Trimming pared 3 bases from V and 0 bases from J, leaving 9 bases between. Germline V gene sequence: CDR1 SGHRS, CDR2 YFSETQ. The length of the CDR3 is 14 residues. The CDR3 DNA is TGCGCCAGCAGCTCCGGACAGTTGAACACTGAAGCTTTCTTT. Translating it yields CASSSGQLNTEAFF.

The chain employs TRBV2 and TRBJ1-2; TRBD1 matches 8 bases. Germline trimming cut 2 bases from V and 4 bases from J; bases unmatched to any gene: 6. CDR1 and CDR2 (germline): SNHLY, FYNNEI. The CDR3 covers 15 residues. The CDR3 spells CASSERTGKAYGYTF. The CDR3 DNA reads TGTGCCAGCAGTGAAAGGACAGGGAAGGCCTATGGCTACACCTTC. The full variable domain, completed using reference TRBV2 and TRBJ1-2, is EPEVTQTPSHQVTQMGQEVILRCVPISNHLYFYWYRQILGQKVEFLVSFYNNEISEKSEIFDDQFSVERPDGSNFTLKIRSTKLEDSAMYFCASSERTGKAYGYTFGSGTRLTVV.

The gene calls are TRBV7-2 and TRBJ2-3; D not certain. CDR1 is SGHTA and CDR2 is FQGNSA in the germline V gene. Trimming left V 1 base short and J 1 base short, with 9 bases between. The CDR3 length is 15 residues. CDR3 sequence (DNA): TGTGCCAGCAGCTTAGTCGCGGATCGCACAGATACGCAGTATTTT. Translating it yields CASSLVADRTDTQYF.

This sequence joins TRBV4-1 and TRBJ1-2; TRBD1 is a possible D gene (6 bases). Germline CDR1 reads MGHRA; CDR2 reads YSYEKL. The V and J ends lost 1 base and 3 bases respectively, with 9 bases between them. This CDR3 spans 14 amino acids. The CDR3 here is CASSQGSGDYGYTF. CDR3 nucleotides: TGCGCCAGCAGCCAAGGGTCAGGGGACTATGGCTACACCTTC.

The gene calls are TRBV2 and TRBJ2-2; D gene unclear. Germline loops: CDR1 SNHLY, CDR2 FYNNEI. Trimming left V 5 bases short and J 0 bases short, with 13 bases between. The CDR3 has 16 amino acids. DNA for the CDR3: TGTGCCAGCAGTAGAGACAATATTGCGAACACCGGGGAGCTGTTTTTT. This gives the protein CASSRDNIANTGELFF.

CDR3 region: CASSFSGGAVETQYF. CDR3 in DNA: TGTGCCAGCAGCTTCAGCGGGGGGGCCGTCGAGACCCAGTACTTC. The V and J genes are TRBV13 and TRBJ2-5; 10 bases are a match to TRBD2. The CDR3 is 15 residues long. Losses at the gene ends were 3 bases for V and 5 bases for J; bases not matched to a gene: 6. Looked up from germline, CDR1 is PRHDT and CDR2 is FYEKMQ (reference sequence).

The chain couples TRBV28 to TRBJ2-2, with 7 bases matching TRBD2. The CDR3 is 16 residues long. Germline values: CDR1 MDHEN, CDR2 SYDVKM. V lost 2 bases, J lost 1 base, and 4 bases stayed unmatched. The CDR3 here is CASSLVGGLNTGELFF. DNA of the CDR3: TGTGCCAGCAGTTTAGTCGGGGGGTTGAACACCGGGGAGCTGTTTTTT.

J is TRBJ2-2 and V is TRBV7-2; TRBD2 is a possible D gene (6 bases). With 6 bases removed from V and 2 bases from J, the gap between germline ends came to 13 bases. Per the germline V gene, CDR1 is SGHTA and CDR2 is FQGNSA. The CDR3 covers 15 residues. CDR3 coding DNA: TGTGCCAGCAGGGGTCGGCGGGGCAACACCGGGGAGCTGTTTTTT. Translated, it gives CASRGRRGNTGELFF. Looking up the rest from reference TRBV7-2 and TRBJ2-2 gives the full variable domain: GAGVSQSPSNKVTEKGKDVELRCDPISGHTALYWYRQSLGQGLEFLIYFQGNSAPDKSGLPSDRFSAERTGGSVSTLTIQRTQQEDSAVYLCASRGRRGNTGELFFGEGSRLTVL.

This sequence joins TRBV9 and TRBJ2-3; 8 bases align to TRBD1. The CDR3 sequence is 15 residues long. Germline V gene data show CDR1 as SGDLS and CDR2 as YYNGEE. V was pared by 6 bases and J by 4 bases, with 10 bases of the junction left unmatched. The CDR3 protein is CASTKEQGGPDTQYF. CDR3 in DNA: TGTGCCAGCACAAAGGAACAGGGGGGCCCAGATACGCAGTATTTT. Variable domain in full (rest from reference TRBV9 and TRBJ2-3): DSGVTQTPKHLITATGQRVTLRCSPRSGDLSVYWYQQSLDQGLQFLIQYYNGEERAKGNILERFSAQQFPDLHSELNLSSLELGDSALYFCASTKEQGGPDTQYFGPGTRLTVL.

V gene TRBV7-2 combines with J gene TRBJ2-7, with D maybe TRBD2 (7 bases). Trimming took off 1 base at V and 2 bases at J, with 12 bases between the two ends. CDR3 length equals 15 residues. The germline V gene encodes CDR1 SGHTA and CDR2 FQGNSA. CDR3 sequence reads: CASSLGAGATYEQYF. CDR3 nucleotide sequence: TGTGCCAGCAGCTTAGGGGCGGGGGCCACCTACGAGCAGTACTTC.

The genes are TRBV27 and TRBJ1-5; D gene uncertain. This CDR3 has 13 residues. Trimming took off 2 bases at V and 5 bases at J, with 7 bases between the two ends. Germline V CDR1 and CDR2: MNHEY, SMNVEV (reference sequence). The CDR3 sequence is CASSLTRYQPQHF. The CDR3 DNA is TGTGCCAGCAGTTTAACCAGGTATCAGCCCCAGCATTTT.

The chain employs TRBV4-1 and TRBJ1-1; 7 bases map to TRBD1. This CDR3 comprises 14 residues. Looked up from germline, CDR1 is MGHRA and CDR2 is YSYEKL. Trimming at V came to 4 bases and at J to 1 base, leaving 3 bases not matched to a gene. CDR3 sequence reads: CASSLQGGNTEAFF. DNA of the CDR3: TGCGCCAGCAGCCTCCAGGGGGGGAACACTGAAGCTTTCTTT.

The chain recombines TRBV5-6 with TRBJ1-5; TRBD1 is a possible D gene (5 bases). CDR1 is SGHDT and CDR2 is YYEEEE in the germline V gene. The CDR3 contains 15 residues. Trimming took 4 bases from V and 6 from J, leaving 17 bases between them. The CDR3 coding sequence is TGTGCCAGCAGCCCCCAACGGGGGGGAGGTCAGCCCCAGCATTTT. As protein: CASSPQRGGGQPQHF.

V and J are TRBV6-5 and TRBJ2-5; TRBD2 matches at 14 bases. V shed 4 bases and J 5 bases; nucleotides not matched to a gene: 6. The CDR3 contains 16 residues. The V gene's germline CDR1 is MNHEY and CDR2 SVGAGI. The CDR3 is CASSSSTSGGAETQYF. The CDR3 DNA is TGTGCCAGCAGTTCCTCGACTAGCGGGGGGGCCGAGACCCAGTACTTC.

This chain uses TRBV7-2 with TRBJ2-1, with no clear D. The CDR3 is 13 amino acids. Germline-derived CDR1 and CDR2 are SGHTA and FQGNSA. V dropped 2 bases and J dropped 10 bases, with 12 bases sitting between them. In nucleotides, the CDR3 is TGTGCCAGCAGCTTAACTATCCCCCGGGAGCAGTTCTTC. Protein sequence: CASSLTIPREQFF.

This clone showed up just a few times. The J gene is TRBJ1-1, the V gene TRBV2; D ambiguous. Trimming took off 7 bases at V and 1 base at J, with 10 bases between the two ends. Looked up from germline, CDR1 is SNHLY and CDR2 is FYNNEI. The length of the CDR3 is 13 residues. In DNA, the CDR3 is TGTGCCAGCATTGGTAACTCGAACACTGAAGCTTTCTTT. Protein product: CASIGNSNTEAFF.

The chain is built from TRBV29-1 and TRBJ1-3, with 8 nucleotides matching TRBD1. The CDR3 is made up of 15 amino acids. Per germline, CDR1 SQVTM and CDR2 ANQGSEA. V shed 1 base and J 1 base; nucleotides not matched to a gene: 3. Written as DNA, the CDR3 is TGCAGCGTTGAAGGGACAGGGAGTTCTGGAAACACCATATATTTT. It specifies CSVEGTGSSGNTIYF.

J is TRBJ2-3 and V is TRBV18; no firm D call. The CDR3 is 14 residues long. Looked up from germline, CDR1 is KGHSH and CDR2 is LQKENI. V was trimmed by 2 bases and J by 6 bases, leaving 12 bases between them. CDR3 bases: TGTGCCAGCTCACCATCGATAGCCTGGGATACGCAGTATTTT. This sequence encodes CASSPSIAWDTQYF.

The rearrangement uses TRBV15 and TRBJ1-2; 8 nucleotides agree with TRBD1. V lost 1 base, J lost 8 bases, and 3 bases stayed unmatched. There are 13 residues in the CDR3. Looked up from germline, CDR1 is LNHNV and CDR2 is YYDKDF (reference sequence). The CDR3 loop reads CATSRAGGWGYTF. The CDR3 nucleotides read TGTGCCACCAGCAGAGCAGGGGGCTGGGGCTACACCTTC.